There are a few counts of the clone carrying this T cell receptor (beta chain). These data belong to a study of blood T cell repertoires in COVID-19. Study summary: Sites in the United States, Italy and Spain provided acute and convalescent COVID-19 samples.

Sequencing was performed with immunoSEQ multiplex PCR; in TCRdb, only in-frame clones are kept and a portion is missing. The table includes around 280,000 clones, around 90% detected once. CDR1 GTSNPN and CDR2 SVGIG come from the germline V gene (reference sequence). With 3 bases removed from V and 1 base from J, the gap between germline ends came to 9 bases. The CDR3 consists of 13 residues. Participant age was about 18 to 89 years, and participants resided in fewer than 25 US areas. The clonotype comes from a woman younger than 35 with acute COVID-19. This chain joins TRBV30 and TRBJ1-1; D is possibly TRBD1 (5 bases). Sequences were obtained from PBMCs or T cells enriched from blood (not recorded which). This CDR3 is CAWSVTENTEAFF. DNA of the CDR3: TGTGCCTGGAGCGTGACAGAGAACACTGAAGCTTTCTTT.